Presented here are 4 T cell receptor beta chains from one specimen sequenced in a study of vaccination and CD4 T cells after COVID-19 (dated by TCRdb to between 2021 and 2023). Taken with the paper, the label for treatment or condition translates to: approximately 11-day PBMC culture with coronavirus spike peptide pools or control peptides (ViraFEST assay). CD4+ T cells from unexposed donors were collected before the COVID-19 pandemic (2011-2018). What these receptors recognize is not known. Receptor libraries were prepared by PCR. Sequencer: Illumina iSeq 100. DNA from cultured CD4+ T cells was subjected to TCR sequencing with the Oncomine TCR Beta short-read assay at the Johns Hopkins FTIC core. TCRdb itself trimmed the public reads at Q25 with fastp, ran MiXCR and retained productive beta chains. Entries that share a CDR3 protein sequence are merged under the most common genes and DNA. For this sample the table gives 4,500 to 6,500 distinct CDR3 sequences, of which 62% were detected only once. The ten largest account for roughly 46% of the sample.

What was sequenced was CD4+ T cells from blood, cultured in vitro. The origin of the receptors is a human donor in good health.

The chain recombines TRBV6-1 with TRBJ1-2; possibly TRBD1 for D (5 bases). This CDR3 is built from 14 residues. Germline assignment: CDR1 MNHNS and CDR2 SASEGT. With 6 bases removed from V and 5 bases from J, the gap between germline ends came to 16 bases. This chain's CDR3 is CASRAGTPMYGYTF. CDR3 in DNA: TGTGCCAGCAGGGCCGGGACTCCCATGTATGGCTACACCTTC.

The DNA for the CDR3 is TGCGCCAGCAGTGAGCCGGACAGGGCTAATTCACCCCTCCACTTT. Its protein product is CASSEPDRANSPLHF. V gene TRBV10-1 combines with J gene TRBJ1-6; 8 bases are shared with TRBD1. The CDR3 is 15 residues long. After removal of 2 bases from V and 6 bases from J, the junction contained 3 bases not matched to a gene. Germline assignment: CDR1 WNHNN and CDR2 SYGVQD (reference sequence).

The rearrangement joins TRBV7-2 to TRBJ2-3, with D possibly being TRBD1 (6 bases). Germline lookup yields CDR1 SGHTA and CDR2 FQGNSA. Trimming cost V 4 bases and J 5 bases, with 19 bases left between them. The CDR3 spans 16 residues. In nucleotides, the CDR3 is TGTGCCAGCAGCTCCCTTAGACAGGCCTTTGGAGATACGCAGTATTTT. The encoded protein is CASSSLRQAFGDTQYF.

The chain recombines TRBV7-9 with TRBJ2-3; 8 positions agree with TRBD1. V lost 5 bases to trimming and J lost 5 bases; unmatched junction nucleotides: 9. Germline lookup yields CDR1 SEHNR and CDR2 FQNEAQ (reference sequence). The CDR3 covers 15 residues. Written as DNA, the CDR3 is TGTGCCAGCAGCCCGGACAGGGTCTCCGGAGATACGCAGTATTTT. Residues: CASSPDRVSGDTQYF.